These 26 T cell receptor beta chains came from one sample sequenced in a study of T cells after yellow fever vaccination. Using its own MiXCR run on the 5' RACE reads, TCRdb lists one record per CDR3 protein. Among approximately 70,000 distinct CDR3 sequences listed, more than 6.5% were seen once. This specimen consisted of CD8+ T cells sorted from PBMCs, obtained approximately 40 days after the first yellow fever vaccination. Source of these receptors: a man aged 18 to 29 who received the YFV17D yellow fever vaccine.

The chain recombines TRBV27 with TRBJ2-3; 8 bases agree with TRBD2. V was clipped by 3 bases and J by 1 base; unmatched bases: 6. This CDR3 is built from 16 residues. CDR1 is MNHEY, CDR2 SMNVEV, per germline (reference sequence). Here the CDR3 DNA reads TGTGCCAGCAGTTTCCTCCGGCGGGGGGGCACAGATACGCAGTATTTT. Amino acid sequence: CASSFLRRGGTDTQYF.

This clonotype was detected many times. J is TRBJ2-3 and V is TRBV10-2; tentative D call: TRBD2 (6 bases). CDR1 and CDR2 from the germline V gene are WSHSY and SAAADI. V was pared by 6 bases and J by 0 bases, with 10 bases between. The CDR3 is 14 amino acids. The CDR3 DNA is TGCGCCAGCAGCCTAGCGCCTAGCACAGATACGCAGTATTTT. Protein: CASSLAPSTDTQYF.

This clonotype showed up many times. V is TRBV4-1 and J is TRBJ2-3, with D tentatively TRBD1 (5 bases). The germline V gene encodes CDR1 MGHRA and CDR2 YSYEKL. The CDR3 spans 16 residues. Trimming left V 0 bases short and J 0 bases short, with 10 bases between. CDR3 protein: CASSQEPRASTDTQYF. CDR3 nucleotides: TGCGCCAGCAGCCAAGAACCCAGGGCCAGCACAGATACGCAGTATTTT.

This clonotype was found many times. The rearrangement links TRBV4-1 to TRBJ1-5; TRBD1 matches at 9 bases. CDR3 length: 17 residues. Germline values: CDR1 MGHRA, CDR2 YSYEKL. The V segment lost 0 bases and the J segment 0 bases; nucleotides outside the gene matches: 3. In DNA form, the CDR3 reads TGCGCCAGCAGCCAAGAAGCGACAGGGGGTAGCAATCAGCCCCAGCATTTT. It translates to CASSQEATGGSNQPQHF.

This clonotype was counted ten times or more. The chain joins TRBV6-5 to TRBJ2-1; TRBD1 matches 7 bases. Germline V gives CDR1 MNHEY, CDR2 SVGAGI. This CDR3 comprises 15 residues. V shed 2 bases, J shed 6 bases, and the junction held 7 bases outside the gene matches. In DNA form, the CDR3 reads TGTGCCAGCAGTTACGCAGTTGACAGGGTCAATGAGCAGTTCTTC. Translating it yields CASSYAVDRVNEQFF.

This clonotype was counted ten times or more. This rearrangement joins TRBV3-1 to TRBJ2-3; no definite D call. Trimming shortened V by 0 bases and J by 4 bases, and 8 bases separated the two germline ends. This CDR3 is built from 14 residues. Per germline, CDR1 LGHDT and CDR2 YNNKEL (reference sequence). CDR3 protein: CASSQDADPDTQYF. CDR3 nucleotides: TGTGCCAGCAGCCAAGATGCGGACCCAGATACGCAGTATTTT.

In its sample, this clonotype was seen many times. The genes are TRBV20-1 and TRBJ2-7; D is uncertain. V was trimmed by 3 bases and J by 7 bases, leaving 13 bases between them. This CDR3 spans 12 amino acids. Germline loops: CDR1 DFQATT, CDR2 SNEGSKA (reference sequence). CDR3 region: CSARTDLGEQYV. The CDR3 bases are TGCAGTGCTAGGACGGACCTCGGGGAGCAGTACGTC.

There are many counts of this clonotype. DNA for the CDR3: TGCAGTGCTAGGACAGTTGACACAGATACGCAGTATTTT. Translated, it gives CSARTVDTDTQYF. The V call is TRBV20-1, the J call TRBJ2-3, with D tentatively TRBD1 (5 bases). This CDR3 comprises 13 residues. The ends were cut back, 3 bases at V and 2 bases at J, with 9 bases in the middle. CDR1 and CDR2 from the germline V gene are DFQATT and SNEGSKA (reference sequence).

This clonotype was found many times. This chain joins TRBV7-2 and TRBJ2-1; tentatively, D is TRBD1 or TRBD2 (6 bases each). This CDR3 contains 17 residues. Trimming pared 3 bases from V and 8 bases from J, leaving 23 bases between. CDR1 and CDR2 (germline): SGHTA, FQGNSA. CDR3 sequence reads: CASSFGLRGAGADEQFF. The CDR3, as DNA: TGTGCCAGCAGCTTCGGGTTAAGGGGGGCAGGGGCCGATGAGCAGTTCTTC.

This clonotype showed up many times. The gene calls are TRBV24-1 and TRBJ2-1; weak D call: TRBD1 (6 bases). The V end was cut by 4 bases, the J end by 3 bases, with 12 bases between. This CDR3 contains 15 residues. Per germline, CDR1 KGHDR and CDR2 SFDVKD. CDR3 sequence (DNA): TGTGCCACCAGTGAGGGGGCCCCCCTCTACAATGAGCAGTTCTTC. Its protein product is CATSEGAPLYNEQFF.

This chain links TRBV5-1 with TRBJ2-7; 7 bases are a match to TRBD2. V was clipped by 2 bases and J by 6 bases; unmatched bases: 5. Germline V gene sequence: CDR1 SGHRS, CDR2 YFSETQ. The length of the CDR3 is 13 residues. DNA of the CDR3: TGCGCCAGCAGCTTCAGTGGCGGGGGCGAGCAGTACGTC. Amino acids: CASSFSGGGEQYV.

This clonotype was counted at least ten times. The chain combines TRBV15 with TRBJ2-5; D uncertain. Germline V gives CDR1 LNHNV, CDR2 YYDKDF (reference sequence). V lost 4 bases, J lost 1 base, and 10 bases lay in between. CDR3 length: 14 amino acids. The CDR3 region is CATSISLTQETQYF. The CDR3 DNA is TGTGCCACCAGCATCAGTCTGACCCAAGAGACCCAGTACTTC.

At least ten counts were recorded for this clonotype. This chain joins TRBV5-6 and TRBJ2-7; a possible D gene is TRBD2 (6 bases). The CDR3 spans 12 residues. Germline CDR1 reads SGHDT; CDR2 reads YYEEEE. V lost 1 base and J 6 bases, leaving 8 bases between the germline ends. The CDR3 DNA is TGTGCCAGCAGCTTGCGGAGGGCCGAGCAGTACGTC. This gives the protein CASSLRRAEQYV.

This clonotype has at least ten counts. The chain carries TRBV5-5 and TRBJ2-1; 13 positions match TRBD2. From germline, CDR1 is SGHKS and CDR2 YYEKEE (reference sequence). V was pared by 4 bases and J by 9 bases, with 7 bases of the junction left unmatched. The length of the CDR3 is 15 residues. The chain's CDR3 is CASSPWTSGGGEQFF. The DNA for the CDR3 is TGTGCCAGCAGCCCATGGACTAGCGGGGGCGGTGAGCAGTTCTTC.

In this sample, this clonotype turned up many times. The chain has TRBV10-2 and TRBJ2-7; D not certain. The V end was cut by 3 bases, the J end by 4 bases, with 4 bases between. The length of the CDR3 is 11 residues. Per the germline V gene, CDR1 is WSHSY and CDR2 is SAAADI. CDR3 DNA: TGCGCCAGCAGTGACATGTACGAGCAGTACTTC. Its translation: CASSDMYEQYF.

The table lists this clonotype with a few counts. This chain links TRBV2 with TRBJ2-5; perhaps TRBD1 as D (6 bases). The CDR3 spans 14 residues. V was cut by 6 bases and J by 5 bases, with 16 bases left in between. Germline V gene sequence: CDR1 SNHLY, CDR2 FYNNEI. Here the CDR3 DNA reads TGTGCCAGCAGACCCACAGGGTTTTGGGAGACCCAGTACTTC. Translated: CASRPTGFWETQYF.

In this sample, this clonotype turned up many times. This chain uses TRBV12-3 or TRBV12-4 with TRBJ1-1, with a weak D call TRBD1 (5 bases). Trimming removed 3 bases at V and 3 bases at J, with 11 bases between. The CDR3 has 14 residues. As DNA, the CDR3 is TGTGCCAGCAGTTTTCAGGGAGGCCACACTGAAGCTTTCTTT. It is translated as CASSFQGGHTEAFF.

This clonotype was recorded many times. This chain joins TRBV28 and TRBJ2-2, with D uncertain. The V and J ends lost 3 bases and 2 bases respectively, with 7 bases between them. Germline CDR1 and CDR2: MDHEN and SYDVKM. CDR3 size: 14 residues. Here the CDR3 DNA reads TGTGCCAGCAGTTTGCCAGGAAACACCGGGGAGCTGTTTTTT. It encodes CASSLPGNTGELFF.

This clonotype showed up many times. V gene TRBV7-3 combines with J gene TRBJ2-3; 8 bases map to TRBD2. After removal of 1 base from V and 6 bases from J, the junction contained 6 bases not matched to a gene. The CDR3 covers 15 residues. Germline CDR1 SGHTA, CDR2 FQGTGA. CDR3 DNA sequence: TGTGCCAGCAGCTTAAGCGGGGGGTCCTTGGATACGCAGTATTTT. This translates into CASSLSGGSLDTQYF.

This clonotype appeared many times. The chain is built from TRBV27 and TRBJ2-7; TRBD1 matches 7 bases. V dropped 2 bases and J dropped 1; count of bases not matched to a gene: 5. The CDR3 runs 15 residues. Per germline, CDR1 MNHEY and CDR2 SMNVEV (reference sequence). DNA of the CDR3: TGTGCCAGCAGTTTAAAGGGGGCTGGGTCCTACGAGCAGTACTTC. Amino acid sequence: CASSLKGAGSYEQYF.

The chain carries TRBV7-6 and TRBJ2-7; 11 bases map to TRBD2. The CDR3 runs 16 residues. CDR1 SGHVS and CDR2 FNYEAQ come from the germline V gene. The V and J ends lost 2 bases and 2 bases, in that order; junction bases with no gene match: 5. CDR3 region: CASSLSLAGGTYEQYF. The CDR3 DNA follows: TGTGCCAGCAGCTTATCCCTAGCGGGGGGTACCTACGAGCAGTACTTC.

At least ten counts were recorded for this clonotype. V gene TRBV27 combines with J gene TRBJ2-7; 7 bases are shared with TRBD1. The V gene's germline CDR1 is MNHEY and CDR2 SMNVEV (reference sequence). The CDR3 runs 15 residues. V trimming: 4 bases; J trimming: 3 bases; junction bases outside the gene matches: 9. This chain's CDR3 is CASSSYRDRFYEQYF. CDR3 nucleotide sequence: TGTGCCAGCAGTTCATACCGGGACAGATTCTACGAGCAGTACTTC.

This chain links TRBV7-2 with TRBJ2-5, with TRBD1 matching over 10 bases. Per germline, CDR1 SGHTA and CDR2 FQGNSA. The CDR3 extends over 14 amino acids. With V trimmed by 8 bases and J by 2 bases, 5 bases remained unmatched. Written as DNA, the CDR3 is TGTGCCAGCGCGGGACAGGGGCAGCAAGAGACCCAGTACTTC. Its translation: CASAGQGQQETQYF.

The table lists this clonotype with many counts. V and J are TRBV7-2 and TRBJ2-7; no reliable D call. V was trimmed by 5 bases and J by 2 bases, leaving 13 bases between them. This CDR3 is built from 14 residues. In germline, CDR1 is SGHTA, CDR2 FQGNSA. CDR3 loop: CASSQMDGPYEQYV. DNA for the CDR3: TGTGCCAGCAGCCAAATGGACGGCCCCTACGAGCAGTACGTC.

This chain connects TRBV4-1 to TRBJ1-5; a possible D gene is TRBD1 (5 bases). Trimming shortened V by 0 bases and J by 3 bases, and 9 bases separated the two germline ends. CDR1 and CDR2 from the germline V gene are MGHRA and YSYEKL. This CDR3 has 15 amino acids. This CDR3 reads CASSQDGGFNQPQHF. DNA of the CDR3: TGCGCCAGCAGCCAAGACGGGGGGTTCAATCAGCCCCAGCATTTT.

This clonotype was observed many times. The gene calls are TRBV30 and TRBJ2-1, with 9 bases fitting TRBD2. Losses at the gene ends were 3 bases for V and 6 bases for J; bases not matched to a gene: 6. CDR1 is GTSNPN and CDR2 is SVGIG in the germline V gene (reference sequence). This CDR3 has 14 amino acids. CDR3 nucleotides: TGTGCCTGGAGACGCGGGGGGGCCCTCAATGAGCAGTTCTTC. Encoded protein: CAWRRGGALNEQFF.